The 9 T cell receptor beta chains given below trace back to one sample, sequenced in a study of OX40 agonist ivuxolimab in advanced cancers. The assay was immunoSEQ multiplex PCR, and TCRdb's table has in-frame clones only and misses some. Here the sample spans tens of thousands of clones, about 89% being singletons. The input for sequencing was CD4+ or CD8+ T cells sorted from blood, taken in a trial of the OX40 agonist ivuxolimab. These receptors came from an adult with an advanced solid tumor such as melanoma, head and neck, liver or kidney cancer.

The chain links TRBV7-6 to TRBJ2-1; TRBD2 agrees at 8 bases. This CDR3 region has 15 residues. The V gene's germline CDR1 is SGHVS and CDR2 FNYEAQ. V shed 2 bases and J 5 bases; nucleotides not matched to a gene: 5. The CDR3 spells CASSLQTSANNEQFF. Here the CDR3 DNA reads TGTGCCAGCAGCTTACAGACTAGCGCGAACAATGAGCAGTTCTTC.

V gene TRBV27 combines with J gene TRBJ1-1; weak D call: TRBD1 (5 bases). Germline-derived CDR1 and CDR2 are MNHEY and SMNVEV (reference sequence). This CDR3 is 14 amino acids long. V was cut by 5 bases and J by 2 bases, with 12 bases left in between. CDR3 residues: CASSPRQPNTEAFF. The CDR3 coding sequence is TGTGCCAGCAGTCCCCGACAGCCCAACACTGAAGCTTTCTTT.

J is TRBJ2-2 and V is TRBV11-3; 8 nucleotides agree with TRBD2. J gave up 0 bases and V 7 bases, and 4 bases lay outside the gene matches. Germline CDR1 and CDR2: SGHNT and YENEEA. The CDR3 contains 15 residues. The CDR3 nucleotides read TGTGCCAGCACCGCGGGGGGATCGAACACCGGGGAGCTGTTTTTT. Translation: CASTAGGSNTGELFF.

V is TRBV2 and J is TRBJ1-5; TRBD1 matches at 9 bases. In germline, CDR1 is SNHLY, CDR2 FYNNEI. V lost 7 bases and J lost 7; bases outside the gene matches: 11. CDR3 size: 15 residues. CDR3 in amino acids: CASKDRGQGAQPQHF. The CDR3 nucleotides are TGTGCCAGCAAGGATCGGGGACAGGGTGCCCAGCCCCAGCATTTT.

The CDR3 reads CASSLQAAAYEQYF. CDR3 coding DNA: TGTGCCAGCAGCTTACAGGCAGCCGCTTACGAGCAGTACTTC. The J gene is TRBJ2-7, the V gene TRBV5-4; tentatively, D is TRBD1 (5 bases). Trimming shortened V by 2 bases and J by 4 bases, and 13 bases separated the two germline ends. The germline V gene encodes CDR1 SGHNT and CDR2 YYREEE (reference sequence). This CDR3 comprises 14 residues. The full variable domain, with the rest looked up from reference TRBV5-4 and TRBJ2-7, is ETGVTQSPTHLIKTRGQQVTLRCSSQSGHNTVSWYQQALGQGPQFIFQYYREEENGRGNFPPRFSGLQFPNYSSELNVNALELDDSALYLCASSLQAAAYEQYFGPGTRLTVT.

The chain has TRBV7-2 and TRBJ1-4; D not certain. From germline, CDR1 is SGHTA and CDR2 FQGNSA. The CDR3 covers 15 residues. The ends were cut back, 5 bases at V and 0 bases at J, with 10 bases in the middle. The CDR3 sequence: CASSESSTTNEKLFF. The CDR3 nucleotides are TGTGCCAGCAGCGAATCTAGTACAACTAATGAAAAACTGTTTTTT.

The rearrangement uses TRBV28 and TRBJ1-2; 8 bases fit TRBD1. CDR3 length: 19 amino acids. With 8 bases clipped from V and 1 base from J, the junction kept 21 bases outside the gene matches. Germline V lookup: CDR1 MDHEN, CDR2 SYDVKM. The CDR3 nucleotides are TGTGCCAGCGACTCTCCTCTTCAGCCAGACAGGGGACTTAACTATGGCTACACCTTC. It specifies CASDSPLQPDRGLNYGYTF.

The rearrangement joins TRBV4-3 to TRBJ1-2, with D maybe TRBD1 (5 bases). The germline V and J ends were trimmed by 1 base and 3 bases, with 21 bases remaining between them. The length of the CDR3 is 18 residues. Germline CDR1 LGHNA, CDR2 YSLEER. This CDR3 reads CASSQVPLRSGPHYGYTF. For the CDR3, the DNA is TGCGCCAGCAGCCAAGTACCCCTCCGGTCAGGGCCCCACTATGGCTACACCTTC.

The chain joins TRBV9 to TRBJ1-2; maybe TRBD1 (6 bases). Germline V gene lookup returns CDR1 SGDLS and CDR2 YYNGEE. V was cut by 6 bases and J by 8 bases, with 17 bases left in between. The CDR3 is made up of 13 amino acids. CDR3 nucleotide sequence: TGTGCCAGCAACCCGAGGGGGGAGGGGGGCTACACCTTC. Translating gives CASNPRGEGGYTF.